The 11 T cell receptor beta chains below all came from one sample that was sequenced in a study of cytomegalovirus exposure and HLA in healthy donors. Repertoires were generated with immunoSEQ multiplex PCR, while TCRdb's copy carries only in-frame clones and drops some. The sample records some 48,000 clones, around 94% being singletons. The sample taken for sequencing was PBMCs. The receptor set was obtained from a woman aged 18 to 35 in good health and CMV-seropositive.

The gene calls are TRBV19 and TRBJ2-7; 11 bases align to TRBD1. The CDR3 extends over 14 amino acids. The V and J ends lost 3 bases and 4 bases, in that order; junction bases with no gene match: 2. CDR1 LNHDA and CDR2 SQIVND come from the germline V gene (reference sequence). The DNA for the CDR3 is TGTGCCAGTAGTATCGGGACAGGGGGATACGAGCAGTACTTC. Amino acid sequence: CASSIGTGGYEQYF. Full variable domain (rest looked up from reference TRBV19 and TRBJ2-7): DGGITQSPKYLFRKEGQNVTLSCEQNLNHDAMYWYRQDPGQGLRLIYYSQIVNDFQKGDIAEGYSVSREKKESFPLTVTSAQKNPTAFYLCASSIGTGGYEQYFGPGTRLTVT.

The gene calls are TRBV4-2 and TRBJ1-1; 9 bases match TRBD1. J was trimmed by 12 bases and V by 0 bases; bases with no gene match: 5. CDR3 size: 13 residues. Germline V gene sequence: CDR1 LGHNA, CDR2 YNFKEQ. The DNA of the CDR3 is TGTGCCAGCAGCCAAGAACAGGGGGCTCTGTCTTTCTTT. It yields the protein CASSQEQGALSFF.

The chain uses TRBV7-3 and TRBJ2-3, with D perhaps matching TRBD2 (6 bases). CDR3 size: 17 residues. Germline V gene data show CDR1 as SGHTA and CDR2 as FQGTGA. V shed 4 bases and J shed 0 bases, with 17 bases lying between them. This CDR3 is CASSSLARGLSTDTQYF. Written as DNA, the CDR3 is TGTGCCAGCAGCTCACTAGCCCGGGGACTTAGCACAGATACGCAGTATTTT.

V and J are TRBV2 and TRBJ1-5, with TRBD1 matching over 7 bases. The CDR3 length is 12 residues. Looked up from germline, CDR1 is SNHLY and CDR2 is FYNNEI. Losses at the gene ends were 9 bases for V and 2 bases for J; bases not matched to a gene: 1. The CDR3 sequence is CASTGGNQPQHF. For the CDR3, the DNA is TGTGCCAGTACAGGGGGCAATCAGCCCCAGCATTTT. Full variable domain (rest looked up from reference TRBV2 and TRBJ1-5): EPEVTQTPSHQVTQMGQEVILRCVPISNHLYFYWYRQILGQKVEFLVSFYNNEISEKSEIFDDQFSVERPDGSNFTLKIRSTKLEDSAMYFCASTGGNQPQHFGDGTRLSIL.

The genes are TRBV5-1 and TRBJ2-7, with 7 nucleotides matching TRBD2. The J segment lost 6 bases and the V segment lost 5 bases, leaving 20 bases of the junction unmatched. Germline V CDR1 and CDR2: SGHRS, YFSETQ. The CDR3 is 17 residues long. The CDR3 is CASRDLGLSSGPLEQYF. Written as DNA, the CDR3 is TGCGCCAGCAGGGACCTAGGGTTGAGTAGCGGGCCCCTCGAGCAGTACTTC.

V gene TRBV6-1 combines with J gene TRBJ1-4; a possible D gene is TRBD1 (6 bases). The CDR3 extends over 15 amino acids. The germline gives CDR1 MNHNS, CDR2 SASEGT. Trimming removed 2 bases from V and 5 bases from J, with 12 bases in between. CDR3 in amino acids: CASSEQTGKNEKLFF. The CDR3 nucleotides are TGTGCCAGCAGTGAACAGACAGGCAAAAATGAAAAACTGTTTTTT.

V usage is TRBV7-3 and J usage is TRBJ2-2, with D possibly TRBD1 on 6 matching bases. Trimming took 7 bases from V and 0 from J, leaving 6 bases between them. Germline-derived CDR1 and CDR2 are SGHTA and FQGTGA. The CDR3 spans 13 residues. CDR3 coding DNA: TGTGCCAGCAAGGGGGCGAACACCGGGGAGCTGTTTTTT. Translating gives CASKGANTGELFF.

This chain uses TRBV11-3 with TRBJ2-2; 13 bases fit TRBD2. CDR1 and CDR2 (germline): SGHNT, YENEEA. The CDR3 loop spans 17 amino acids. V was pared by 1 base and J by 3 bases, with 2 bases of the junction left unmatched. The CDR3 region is CASSLGTSGRYTGELFF. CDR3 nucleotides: TGTGCCAGCAGCTTAGGGACTAGCGGGAGATACACCGGGGAGCTGTTTTTT.

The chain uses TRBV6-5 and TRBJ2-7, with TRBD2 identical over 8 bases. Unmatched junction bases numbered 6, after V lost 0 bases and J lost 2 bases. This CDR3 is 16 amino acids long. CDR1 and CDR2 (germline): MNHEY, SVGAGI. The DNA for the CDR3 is TGTGCCAGCAGTTACTCCCGCGGTAGCGGGGCCTACGAGCAGTACTTC. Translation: CASSYSRGSGAYEQYF.

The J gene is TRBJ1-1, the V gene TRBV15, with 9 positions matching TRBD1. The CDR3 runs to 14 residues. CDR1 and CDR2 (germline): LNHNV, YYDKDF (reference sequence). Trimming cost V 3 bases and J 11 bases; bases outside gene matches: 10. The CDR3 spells CATSRDPGQGRAFF. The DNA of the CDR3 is TGTGCCACCAGCAGGGACCCGGGACAGGGTCGGGCTTTCTTT.

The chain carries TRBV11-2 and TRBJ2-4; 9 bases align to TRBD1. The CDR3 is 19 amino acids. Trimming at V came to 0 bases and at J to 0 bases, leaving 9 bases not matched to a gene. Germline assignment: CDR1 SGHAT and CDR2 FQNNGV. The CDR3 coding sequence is TGTGCCAGCAGCTTAGATCCAGACAGGGGGGACCTAGCCAAAAACATTCAGTACTTC. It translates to CASSLDPDRGDLAKNIQYF.